The sequence of this T cell receptor beta chain was determined in a study of beta chain features in type 1 diabetes. Whole-study context: Age and gender were similar between patients and healthy donors, as were cell yields.

The CDR3 covers 15 residues. Germline V gene data show CDR1 as MNHNS and CDR2 as SASEGT. Unmatched junction bases numbered 4, after V lost 4 bases and J lost 1 base. This clone was recorded a few times. What it binds is unknown. The study reverse transcribed the entire isolated RNA, so it sequenced expressed TCRB transcripts. Only in-frame clones appear in the TCRdb table, and some are missing; sequencing was by immunoSEQ multiplex PCR. Of around 40,000 clones listed, roughly 70% are singletons. Study conclusions and caveats: Patients showed naive, central memory and Treg TCRB repertoires that appeared more similar than those of healthy donors. All four CD4+ subsets from Type 1 diabetes patients carried moderately but significantly shorter TCRB CDR3s.

Sorting based on CD45RO/CCR7/CD25/CD127/CD95/CD27 separated CD4+ naive, central memory, regulatory and stem cell-like memory cells. Each of the sorted populations had a purity greater than 95%. The V gene is TRBV6-1, the J gene TRBJ2-5, with TRBD2 matching over 9 bases. The sequenced material came from Tregs from blood. The TCR was taken from a young woman with type 1 diabetes. DNA for the CDR3: TGTGCCAGCAGTGGTCAGACTAGCGGCCAAGAGACCCAGTACTTC. Translation gives CASSGQTSGQETQYF.